This record looks at one TCR beta chain sequence and its context. This sample was included in a study of TIL therapy for anti-PD-1-resistant metastatic lung cancer. In the study overall: Tumors had a median PD-L1 proportion score of less than 6.5%.

This was the immunoSEQ v3 assay. Repertoires were generated with immunoSEQ multiplex PCR, while TCRdb's copy carries only in-frame clones and drops some. The sample comprises around 100,000 clones, about three fifths of which are singletons, and about 10% rests with the top ten. Time point noted: pre-treatment sample, taken before nivolumab and TIL therapy. Tumor tissue came from excised metastases, mostly pleural nodules or supraclavicular lymph nodes. Germline CDR1 MNHEY, CDR2 SVGEGT. V shed 2 bases and J 9 bases; nucleotides not matched to a gene: 18. CDR3 size: 17 residues. The receptor comes from a person between 30 and 80 years old with non-small cell lung cancer. V and J are TRBV6-2 or TRBV6-3 and TRBJ2-5; TRBD2 agrees at 7 bases. Sequenced here: tumor tissue, sampled at baseline. CDR3 nucleotides: TGTGCCAGCAGTTACGGGGTATTTGCGGGAGCCCTGGGGGCCCAGTACTTC. Residues: CASSYGVFAGALGAQYF.